This TCR beta chain is drawn from a study of cytomegalovirus exposure and HLA in healthy donors. Although they were nominally healthy when sampled, donors likely had unrecorded immune exposures. PCR employed 60 Vbeta and 13 Jbeta primers. Per the authors' pipeline: There were about 88 million unique TCR beta chains by a later count, and some 10 million of them were shared. Here immunoSEQ multiplex PCR was the method, and the copy in TCRdb shows in-frame clones only, minus some. V, J and clone size reflect that table, while D and trimming were determined from the DNA. The sample lists about 130,000 clones, roughly four fifths occurring once. Germline V gene lookup returns CDR1 MDHEN and CDR2 SYDVKM. There are 18 residues in the CDR3. After removal of 4 bases from V and 6 bases from J, the junction contained 15 bases not matched to a gene.

The sample taken for sequencing was PBMCs. The chain couples TRBV28 to TRBJ2-2, with 9 positions matching TRBD1. The receptor's source is a woman between 40 and 50 years old in good health and CMV-seropositive. The CDR3 region is CASSSPPPRTGDAGELFF. As DNA, the CDR3 is TGTGCCAGCAGTTCCCCTCCACCCCGGACAGGGGACGCCGGGGAGCTGTTTTTT.